This TCR beta chain was obtained from a study of T-cell reconstitution after alpha-beta-depleted transplantation in children. Study-wide points: Diversity and T-cell counts at one year after transplant derived mostly from new T cells.

This clonotype was found many times. Its antigen remains unknown. Using unique molecular identifiers, the investigators prepared the TCRbeta library. TCRdb re-called the PCR reads through MiXCR, storing one row per CDR3 protein. The sample lists about 98,000 distinct CDR3 sequences; about 5.6% were seen once. Trimming left V 4 bases short and J 1 base short, with 12 bases between. Germline V CDR1 and CDR2: SGHRS, YFSETQ. The CDR3 runs 14 residues. The J gene is TRBJ2-7, the V gene TRBV5-1, with D perhaps matching TRBD1 or TRBD2 (5 bases each). Sequencing used PBMCs, mostly from graft donor cells, obtained 60 days after TCRalphabeta/CD19-depleted stem cell transplant. This TCR was recovered from a female patient under 10 years old who had a stem cell transplant for Fanconi anemia, so the T cells may come from the graft donor. The chain's CDR3 is CASSMGPPSYEQYF. CDR3 in DNA: TGCGCCAGCAGCATGGGACCGCCTTCCTACGAGCAGTACTTC.